This T cell receptor beta chain was profiled in a study of CXCR3-negative and CXCR3-positive naive CD8 T cells (dated by TCRdb to between 2017 and 2020). For the wider study: In total, 130 million to 150 million TRB reads were obtained, which works out to roughly 1.5 +/- 0.3 million reads per library. Data from under 12 donors, pooled across two independent experiments, went into the diversity and physicochemical repertoire analyses. For the TRBV-TRBJ cluster analysis, the naive subsets came from 5 or 6 donors, while the memory cells came from 3 donors. What the authors observed across the whole study: Compared with CXCR3-negative naive cells, CXCR3-positive naive cells had TRB CDR3s with higher hydrophobicity (lower Kidera factor 4), lower energy, and higher strength and volume indices. Surface CD5, linked to self-reactivity in mice, was comparable between naive subsets; TCR interaction strength was therefore also inferred from TRB CDR3 physicochemical properties. Repertoire diversity was comparably high in both naive subsets but much lower in memory CD8+ T cells. Naive CXCR3-negative and CXCR3-positive cells from the same donor showed similar TRBV-TRBJ usage, whereas memory cells showed distinct patterns. Freshly isolated PBMCs were used for most assays because CXCR3 expression partially decreased after cryopreservation.

Data came from a NextSeq 550. The Human TCR Profiling Kit (MiLaboratory) was used to make UMI-labeled 5' RACE TRB cDNA libraries. cDNA synthesis used the entire amount of extracted RNA, and PCR amplification then used the entire amount of cDNA produced. Libraries were prepared in parallel using an identical number of PCR cycles. As for the authors' bioinformatics: About 48,000 +/- 9,800 unique UMI-labeled TRB cDNA molecules per library were extracted with MIGEC and MiXCR, with at least two reads per UMI required. Each library averaged 40,000 +/- 10,000 functional in-frame TRB CDR3 nucleotide clonotypes without stop codons. After downsampling to 5000 UMI-labeled TRB molecules per sample, diversity metrics such as normalized Shannon-Wiener and Chao1 were calculated in VDJtools. VDJtools computed clonotype-size-weighted physicochemical properties of the central five CDR3 residues: interaction energy, strength, volume and Kidera factor 4. One entry per CDR3 protein sequence results from the TCRdb reprocessing of the reads, with DNA left out. The V and J calls here are based on TCRdb, not the publication. The sample's table lists a count of 70,000 to 100,000 distinct CDR3 sequences. The ten largest make up approximately 1.5% of the sample.

From a lookup of the germline V gene, CDR1 and CDR2 are SGHTA and FQGNSA. The CDR3 covers 15 residues, taking in both the cysteine and the phenylalanine. Nucleotide data are not available. For every CD8+ T cell subset, approximately 300,000 cells were flow-sorted straight into RLT lysis buffer, and each subset was sorted in triplicate. To exclude memory contaminants, naive CD8+ T cells were stringently defined as CD45RO-CCR7+CD27+CD95-. Standard density gradient centrifugation was used to isolate peripheral blood mononuclear cells from buffy coats. A FACSAria III was used to flow-sort naive CXCR3-negative and CXCR3-positive CD8+ T cells. An RNeasy Mini Kit was used to extract total RNA from the sorted cells. Comments on this clonotype: The specificity of this receptor is unknown.

Input material: naive CXCR3- CD8+ T cells from blood. The label giving this sample's cell subset or site can be read as: CD45RO-CCR7+CD27+CD95- naive CD8+ T cells lacking CXCR3 (TNR3-). The chain was built from TRBV7-2 and TRBJ2-5; TCRdb outputs TRBD2, but without DNA this stays unchecked. The sequence was obtained from a human donor in good health. Some clones in this sample may be carry-over from other donors' samples. The CDR3 sequence is CAITGRTSGIETQYF.